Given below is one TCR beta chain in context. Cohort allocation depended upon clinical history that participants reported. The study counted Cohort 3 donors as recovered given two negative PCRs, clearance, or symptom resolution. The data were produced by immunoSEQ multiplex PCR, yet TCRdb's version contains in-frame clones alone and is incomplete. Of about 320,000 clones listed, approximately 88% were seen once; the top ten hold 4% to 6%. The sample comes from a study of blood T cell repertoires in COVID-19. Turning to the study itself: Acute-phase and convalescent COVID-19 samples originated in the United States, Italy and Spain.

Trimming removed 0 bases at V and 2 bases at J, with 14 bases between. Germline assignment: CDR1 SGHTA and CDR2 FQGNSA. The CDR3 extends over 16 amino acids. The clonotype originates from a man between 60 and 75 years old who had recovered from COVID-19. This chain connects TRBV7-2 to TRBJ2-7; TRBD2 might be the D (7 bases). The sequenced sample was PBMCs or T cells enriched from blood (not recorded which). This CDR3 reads CASSLAGGRVPYEQYF. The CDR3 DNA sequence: TGTGCCAGCAGCTTAGCGGGGGGGCGGGTCCCCTACGAGCAGTACTTC.